The 8 T cell receptor beta chains below were found in one sample sequenced in a study of CD8+CD57+ T cells in acquired aplastic anemia. Before being chosen for sequencing, patients had shown CD8+CD57+ cell expansion by flow cytometry. Genomic DNA, the template, was used for profiling of the TCR beta VDJ and CDR3. Using its own MiXCR run on the reads, TCRdb lists one record per CDR3 protein. Found here are about 180,000 distinct CDR3 sequences, less than 50% of them singletons; the top ten hold roughly 13%. Sequencing was carried out using sorted CD4+, CD8+, or CD8+CD57+ T cells (not recorded which) from PBMCs. The receptor set was obtained from a human donor with aplastic anemia.

This clonotype was recorded a few times. This chain joins TRBV6-5 and TRBJ1-6, with 7 bases aligning to TRBD1. The length of the CDR3 is 17 residues. Trimming cost V 0 bases and J 7 bases; bases outside gene matches: 9. CDR1 and CDR2 from the germline V gene are MNHEY and SVGAGI. The CDR3 reads CASSYSYRGASNSPLHF. CDR3 nucleotide sequence: TGTGCCAGCAGTTACTCCTACAGGGGCGCTTCAAATTCACCCCTCCACTTT.

This clonotype was picked up many times. This chain joins TRBV7-9 and TRBJ1-4, with D possibly being TRBD1 (5 bases). The CDR3 spans 14 residues. V shed 1 base and J shed 5 bases, with 8 bases lying between them. Germline loops: CDR1 SEHNR, CDR2 FQNEAQ (reference sequence). This CDR3 reads CASSLGRANEKLFF. The CDR3 DNA is TGTGCCAGCAGCTTAGGCAGGGCCAATGAAAAACTGTTTTTT.

The chain is built from TRBV5-1 and TRBJ2-7; no firm D call. The V end was cut by 5 bases, the J end by 5 bases, with 11 bases between. Germline-derived CDR1 and CDR2 are SGHRS and YFSETQ. The CDR3 extends over 12 amino acids. In nucleotides, the CDR3 is TGCGCCAGCAGTCATGGGTCACACGAGCAGTACTTC. This encodes CASSHGSHEQYF.

The chain joins TRBV4-2 to TRBJ2-1, with TRBD2 matching 16 bases. The germline V gene has CDR1 LGHNA and CDR2 YNFKEQ. V lost 1 base and J lost 0; bases outside the gene matches: 3. The CDR3 contains 19 residues. In DNA form, the CDR3 reads TGTGCCAGCAGCCAAGTTGGGACTAGCGGGGGGGTCTCCTACAATGAGCAGTTCTTC. Encoded protein: CASSQVGTSGGVSYNEQFF.

In its sample, this clonotype was seen once. A much larger clone lies a single base off, so this may be a read error. The chain joins TRBV11-3 to TRBJ1-6, with D unclear. V shed 4 bases and J shed 7 bases, with 14 bases lying between them. The CDR3 has 15 amino acids. CDR1 is SGHNT and CDR2 is YENEEA in the germline V gene. The CDR3 spells CASSSNSDRNSPLHF. As DNA, the CDR3 is TGTGCCAGCAGCTCGAACAGTGACCGGAATTCACCCCTCCACTTT.

The chain recombines TRBV10-2 with TRBJ2-7; 8 positions match TRBD1. CDR3 length: 14 amino acids. The V segment lost 6 bases and the J segment 4 bases; nucleotides outside the gene matches: 8. Germline-derived CDR1 and CDR2 are WSHSY and SAAADI. DNA of the CDR3: TGCGCCAGCAGAGAGGACAGGGCCGGTTACGAGCAGTACTTC. Protein: CASREDRAGYEQYF.

The genes are TRBV20-1 and TRBJ2-5, with 7 bases aligning to TRBD2. Unmatched junction bases numbered 6, after V lost 1 base and J lost 4 bases. CDR3 length: 14 amino acids. Per germline, CDR1 DFQATT and CDR2 SNEGSKA (reference sequence). CDR3: CSARAGGAGETQYF. DNA for the CDR3: TGCAGTGCTAGAGCGGGAGGAGCAGGAGAGACCCAGTACTTC.

The V call is TRBV11-2, the J call TRBJ2-2; weak D call: TRBD1 (5 bases). CDR3 length equals 15 residues. Between the trimmed V and J ends, which lost 0 bases and 4 bases, there was a span of 9 bases. CDR1 is SGHAT and CDR2 is FQNNGV in the germline V gene. The CDR3 region is CASSLDRVATGELFF. As DNA, the CDR3 is TGTGCCAGCAGCTTAGACAGGGTTGCCACCGGGGAGCTGTTTTTT.